This T cell receptor beta chain was obtained from a study of cytomegalovirus exposure and HLA in healthy donors. Findings of the study overall: In a later analysis, V- and J-gene trimming of beta chains associated with a DCLRE1C missense variant, replicated independently. Rates of TCR association differed by HLA locus in a later analysis, with DRB1 highest and HLA-C lowest. Immune exposure data for these donors was limited to CMV serostatus.

With regard to this clone: Its cognate antigen is unknown.

Vbeta (60) and Jbeta (13) primers were used in the PCR. The data were produced by immunoSEQ multiplex PCR, yet TCRdb's version contains in-frame clones alone and is incomplete. This sample lists fewer than 150,000 clones; its ten largest clones have roughly 4%. V dropped 6 bases and J dropped 5; count of bases not matched to a gene: 11. The CDR3 loop spans 16 amino acids. Germline V gene data show CDR1 as SNHLY and CDR2 as FYNNEI. Sequenced material: PBMCs. This receptor was taken from a man aged 18 to 29 in good health and CMV-seronegative. The chain is built from TRBV2 and TRBJ1-5, with 9 bases identical to TRBD1. The CDR3 spells CASRGPGQGAYQPQHF. The CDR3 bases are TGTGCCAGCAGGGGGCCGGGACAGGGCGCATATCAGCCCCAGCATTTT.